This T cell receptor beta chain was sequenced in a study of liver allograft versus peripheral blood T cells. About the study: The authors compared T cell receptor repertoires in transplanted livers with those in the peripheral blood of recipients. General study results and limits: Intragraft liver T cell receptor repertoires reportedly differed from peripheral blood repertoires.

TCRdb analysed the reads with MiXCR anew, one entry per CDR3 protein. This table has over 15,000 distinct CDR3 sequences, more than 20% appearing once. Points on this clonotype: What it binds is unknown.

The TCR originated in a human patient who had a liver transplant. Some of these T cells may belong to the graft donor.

The CDR3 sequence is CASSPGPFPQFSGNTIYF. The DNA for the CDR3 is TGCGCCAGCAGCCCGGGACCTTTCCCTCAATTCTCTGGAAACACCATATATTTT. The chain carries TRBV5-1 and TRBJ1-3; D may be TRBD1 (5 bases). V was pared by 4 bases and J by 0 bases, with 20 bases between. CDR3 length equals 18 residues. Looked up from germline, CDR1 is SGHRS and CDR2 is YFSETQ.